The 20 T cell receptor beta chains below come from one sample, sequenced in a study of shared clonotypes between healthy human individuals. Method: immunoSEQ multiplex PCR; TCRdb's copy keeps in-frame clones and lacks some. The sample has more than 1.2 million clones, approximately 98.5% seen once. The sequenced sample consisted of naive CD4+ T cells sorted from blood. Subset denoted: CD45RA+ positively selected. These receptors all come from a man aged 25 to 45 in good health.

The chain carries TRBV18 and TRBJ2-7; 10 positions agree with TRBD2. This CDR3 is built from 19 residues. After removal of 1 base from V and 3 bases from J, the junction contained 15 bases not matched to a gene. Germline V lookup: CDR1 KGHSH, CDR2 LQKENI. CDR3 residues: CASSPLMASGSLLDYEQYF. In DNA form, the CDR3 reads TGTGCCAGCTCACCACTCATGGCTAGCGGGAGCTTATTGGACTACGAGCAGTACTTC.

The chain links TRBV27 to TRBJ2-1, with D possibly called TRBD1 or TRBD2 (5 bases each). The CDR3 has 13 amino acids. The V and J ends lost 2 bases and 10 bases respectively, with 12 bases between them. Germline CDR1 MNHEY, CDR2 SMNVEV (reference sequence). For the CDR3, the DNA is TGTGCCAGCAGTTTACAATCCGGGGACGAGCAGTTCTTC. It is translated as CASSLQSGDEQFF.

V is TRBV29-1 and J is TRBJ1-2; D unclear. This CDR3 spans 14 amino acids. V gave up 4 bases and J gave up 1 base, with 13 bases separating them. Germline V gene data show CDR1 as SQVTM and CDR2 as ANQGSEA. This chain's CDR3 is CSVVPAEGNYGYTF. CDR3 bases: TGCAGCGTTGTCCCCGCAGAAGGTAACTATGGCTACACCTTC.

This chain uses TRBV7-3 with TRBJ2-1; 8 positions agree with TRBD2. This CDR3 spans 15 amino acids. Unmatched junction bases numbered 8, after V lost 5 bases and J lost 5 bases. CDR1 is SGHTA, CDR2 FQGTGA, per germline. DNA of the CDR3: TGTGCCAGCAGCCTGACTAGCGTACGGAACAATGAGCAGTTCTTC. Translating it yields CASSLTSVRNNEQFF.

The sample holds one count of this clone. The V gene is TRBV9, the J gene TRBJ2-2; D possibly corresponds to TRBD1 (6 bases). Trimming left V 0 bases short and J 1 base short, with 10 bases between. The CDR3 is 16 amino acids. CDR1 and CDR2 (germline): SGDLS, YYNGEE. The CDR3 nucleotides read TGTGCCAGCAGCGTAGTAGTGGGACAGAACACCGGGGAGCTGTTTTTT. Translating it yields CASSVVVGQNTGELFF.

The genes are TRBV11-3 and TRBJ1-4, with D unclear. With 1 base removed from V and 6 bases from J, the gap between germline ends came to 6 bases. The germline gives CDR1 SGHNT, CDR2 YENEEA. The CDR3 runs to 13 residues. The CDR3 DNA follows: TGTGCCAGCAGCTTAGGCCCAGATGAAAAACTGTTTTTT. Residues: CASSLGPDEKLFF.

The CDR3 bases are TGTGCCAGCAGCCCCAGACGGTCTAATGAAAAACTGTTTTTT. It translates to CASSPRRSNEKLFF. The chain carries TRBV11-2 and TRBJ1-4; D not certain. The CDR3 consists of 14 residues. Trimming took off 5 bases at V and 3 bases at J, with 10 bases between the two ends. Germline V gene sequence: CDR1 SGHAT, CDR2 FQNNGV.

The chain joins TRBV6-1 to TRBJ2-3; 7 bases fit TRBD2. Germline loops: CDR1 MNHNS, CDR2 SASEGT. This CDR3 spans 15 amino acids. V was pared by 4 bases and J by 4 bases, with 8 bases of the junction left unmatched. The CDR3 loop reads CASSGQRDRSDTQYF. The CDR3 DNA follows: TGTGCCAGCAGTGGCCAGCGGGACCGATCAGATACGCAGTATTTT.

The rearrangement links TRBV7-9 to TRBJ2-7; TRBD1 aligns across 8 bases. CDR3 size: 15 residues. Losses at the gene ends were 2 bases for V and 4 bases for J; bases not matched to a gene: 7. From germline, CDR1 is SEHNR and CDR2 FQNEAQ (reference sequence). The CDR3, as DNA: TGTGCCAGCAGCTTACGGGACAGGTTTCGATACGAGCAGTACTTC. Its translation is CASSLRDRFRYEQYF.

The V gene is TRBV11-3, the J gene TRBJ2-7; D call uncertain. Per germline, CDR1 SGHNT and CDR2 YENEEA. Trimming took 1 base from V and 3 from J, leaving 7 bases between them. CDR3 length equals 13 residues. The CDR3 DNA follows: TGTGCCAGCAGCTTAGGCGACGACTACGAGCAGTACTTC. Encoded protein: CASSLGDDYEQYF.

The rearrangement joins TRBV28 to TRBJ1-2, with D unresolved. Looked up from germline, CDR1 is MDHEN and CDR2 is SYDVKM. This CDR3 is 13 amino acids long. Trimming took 2 bases from V and 6 from J, leaving 10 bases between them. The chain's CDR3 is CASSLRPWNGYTF. In DNA form, the CDR3 reads TGTGCCAGCAGTTTACGCCCCTGGAATGGCTACACCTTC.

The CDR3 DNA follows: TGTGCCAGCAGTGCTGAGACAGGGACCGGGGAGCTGTTTTTT. It specifies CASSAETGTGELFF. The genes are TRBV2 and TRBJ2-2; TRBD1 agrees at 7 bases. The CDR3 length is 14 residues. V gave up 4 bases and J gave up 5 bases; unmatched junction bases: 4. Germline V gene data show CDR1 as SNHLY and CDR2 as FYNNEI.

V gene TRBV10-3 combines with J gene TRBJ2-2, with TRBD1 as a possible D gene (5 bases). Trimming pared 3 bases from V and 5 bases from J, leaving 10 bases between. This CDR3 is built from 14 residues. Germline loops: CDR1 ENHRY, CDR2 SYGVKD. DNA of the CDR3: TGTGCCATCAGTGACAGGGCACAGACCGGGGAGCTGTTTTTT. The encoded protein is CAISDRAQTGELFF.

The CDR3 here is CASSPRQGGNTGELFF. DNA for the CDR3: TGTGCCAGCAGCCCGAGACAGGGAGGAAACACCGGGGAGCTGTTTTTT. The rearrangement joins TRBV7-3 to TRBJ2-2; a weak D match, TRBD1 (7 bases). The germline V gene has CDR1 SGHTA and CDR2 FQGTGA. This CDR3 is 16 amino acids long. Between the trimmed V and J ends, which lost 5 bases and 2 bases, there was a span of 15 bases.

This clone was seen only once. The chain recombines TRBV29-1 with TRBJ1-4; D remains unclear. The CDR3 sequence is 12 residues long. V was clipped by 4 bases and J by 4 bases, with 7 bases between them. Germline assignment: CDR1 SQVTM and CDR2 ANQGSEA. The CDR3 nucleotides read TGCAGCGTTGGTGGACTTAATGAAAAACTGTTTTTT. This translates into CSVGGLNEKLFF.

Comments on this clone: Other DNA sequences in this specimen translate into the identical CDR3. The chain joins TRBV7-2 to TRBJ1-1; D is unresolved. The V gene lost 3 bases and the J gene lost 1 base, with 0 bases spanning the gap. The CDR3 extends over 11 amino acids. Germline CDR1 reads SGHTA; CDR2 reads FQGNSA. This CDR3 is CASSLNTEAFF. CDR3 nucleotides: TGTGCCAGCAGCTTGAACACTGAAGCTTTCTTT. Together with reference TRBV7-2 and TRBJ1-1, the CDR3 gives the full variable domain: GAGVSQSPSNKVTEKGKDVELRCDPISGHTALYWYRQSLGQGLEFLIYFQGNSAPDKSGLPSDRFSAERTGGSVSTLTIQRTQQEDSAVYLCASSLNTEAFFGQGTRLTVV.

The chain uses TRBV28 and TRBJ2-1, with TRBD1 matching over 8 bases. J was trimmed by 4 bases and V by 6 bases; bases with no gene match: 8. The CDR3 consists of 15 residues. Germline CDR1 is MDHEN and CDR2 is SYDVKM. This CDR3 reads CASSGPGGRYNEQFF. Here the CDR3 DNA reads TGTGCCAGCAGCGGACCAGGGGGCAGGTACAATGAGCAGTTCTTC.

This clone came up once. The chain recombines TRBV5-1 with TRBJ2-6, with D possibly being TRBD2 (5 bases). V was pared by 2 bases and J by 2 bases, with 8 bases between. CDR1 is SGHRS and CDR2 is YFSETQ in the germline V gene. The CDR3 consists of 15 residues. CDR3 residues: CASSLAVAGANVLTF. The CDR3 DNA reads TGCGCCAGCAGCTTAGCGGTGGCTGGGGCCAACGTCCTGACTTTC.

Concerning this clone itself: The sample contains more than one DNA sequence encoding this CDR3. This rearrangement joins TRBV18 to TRBJ1-1, with 8 bases aligning to TRBD1. With 4 bases clipped from V and 8 bases from J, the junction kept 6 bases outside the gene matches. This CDR3 has 13 amino acids. Germline CDR1 KGHSH, CDR2 LQKENI. CDR3 coding DNA: TGTGCCAGCTCACAAATAGGACAGGGAGAAGCTTTCTTT. This codes for CASSQIGQGEAFF.

V and J are TRBV28 and TRBJ1-1, with 7 bases that match TRBD1. The V segment lost 6 bases and the J segment 5 bases; nucleotides outside the gene matches: 15. CDR3 length: 16 residues. Per the germline V gene, CDR1 is MDHEN and CDR2 is SYDVKM. The chain's CDR3 is CASSFRQGYFRTEAFF. Here the CDR3 DNA reads TGTGCCAGCAGCTTCAGACAGGGTTACTTTCGTACTGAAGCTTTCTTT. The entire variable domain, with the rest obtained from reference TRBV28 and TRBJ1-1, is as follows: DVKVTQSSRYLVKRTGEKVFLECVQDMDHENMFWYRQDPGLGLRLIYFSYDVKMKEKGDIPEGYSVSREKKERFSLILESASTNQTSMYLCASSFRQGYFRTEAFFGQGTRLTVV.